One sample yielded the 8 T cell receptor beta chains listed below, sequenced in a study of PD-1 blockade in classical Hodgkin lymphoma. Sequencing used immunoSEQ multiplex PCR; TCRdb keeps in-frame clones, though not all of them. The table shows tens of thousands of clones, with more than 80% occurring only once. Documented time point: cycle 4 day 1 (C4D1), after more than 5 weeks of nivolumab. All the patients suffered relapse after autologous stem cell transplantation, and brentuximab vedotin exposure differed. Researchers report purifying CD4+ T cells from thawed PBMCs by magnetic negative selection. Sequencing used CD4+ T cells from blood, obtained before the fourth cycle of nivolumab. The source is a human donor with classical Hodgkin lymphoma.

This clone was seen only a few times. This chain connects TRBV7-2 to TRBJ1-5; the match to TRBD1 covers 8 bases. The CDR3 consists of 15 residues. Germline V gene data show CDR1 as SGHTA and CDR2 as FQGNSA. V shed 4 bases and J 7 bases; nucleotides not matched to a gene: 9. The CDR3 DNA sequence: TGTGCCAGCAGCTCAGACAGGGGACGAGAACAGCCCCAGCATTTT. As protein: CASSSDRGREQPQHF. Full variable domain (missing parts from reference TRBV7-2 and TRBJ1-5): GAGVSQSPSNKVTEKGKDVELRCDPISGHTALYWYRQSLGQGLEFLIYFQGNSAPDKSGLPSDRFSAERTGGSVSTLTIQRTQQEDSAVYLCASSSDRGREQPQHFGDGTRLSIL.

The chain has TRBV27 and TRBJ1-1, with TRBD1 as a possible D gene (5 bases). This CDR3 contains 17 residues. Germline V CDR1 and CDR2: MNHEY, SMNVEV (reference sequence). V shed 3 bases and J shed 1 base, with 18 bases lying between them. The CDR3 DNA follows: TGTGCCAGCAGTTTCTCGGTTCTGGGGCACAAGAACACTGAAGCTTTCTTT. It yields the protein CASSFSVLGHKNTEAFF.

The genes are TRBV11-2 and TRBJ2-1, with D possibly being TRBD2 (5 bases). The CDR3 spans 14 residues. Germline V gives CDR1 SGHAT, CDR2 FQNNGV. Between the trimmed V and J ends, which lost 1 base and 2 bases, there was a span of 6 bases. CDR3 coding DNA: TGTGCCAGCAGCTTAGCGGGGACCTACAATGAGCAGTTCTTC. It codes for CASSLAGTYNEQFF.

The V call is TRBV9, the J call TRBJ1-1; 7 nucleotides line up with TRBD1. The CDR3 is made up of 13 amino acids. Germline V gene data show CDR1 as SGDLS and CDR2 as YYNGEE. Trimming cost V 5 bases and J 7 bases; bases outside gene matches: 8. This CDR3 is CASRRGGPIEAFF. CDR3 bases: TGTGCCAGCAGGAGAGGGGGCCCCATTGAAGCTTTCTTT.

The chain has TRBV27 and TRBJ2-7; 7 positions agree with TRBD2. The CDR3 contains 16 residues. CDR1 is MNHEY, CDR2 SMNVEV, per germline (reference sequence). J gave up 0 bases and V 3 bases, and 8 bases lay outside the gene matches. CDR3 amino acids: CASSFGEGTISYEQYF. The DNA of the CDR3 is TGTGCCAGCAGTTTCGGGGAGGGGACTATCTCCTACGAGCAGTACTTC.

This rearrangement joins TRBV18 to TRBJ1-1, with TRBD1 as a possible D gene (5 bases). CDR1 is KGHSH, CDR2 LQKENI, per germline. The CDR3 is made up of 16 amino acids. V was shortened by 3 bases and J by 5 bases, with 19 bases between the two germline ends. This CDR3 is CASSPRARGRGTEAFF. The CDR3 DNA sequence: TGTGCCAGCTCACCTAGGGCAAGGGGAAGGGGTACTGAAGCTTTCTTT.

This sequence joins TRBV6-1 and TRBJ1-1; 7 bases match TRBD1. Looked up from germline, CDR1 is MNHNS and CDR2 is SASEGT. CDR3 length: 13 amino acids. V shed 7 bases and J 4 bases; nucleotides not matched to a gene: 6. The CDR3: CASNIQGSTEAFF. The CDR3 bases are TGTGCCAGCAATATACAGGGGAGCACTGAAGCTTTCTTT.

The rearrangement links TRBV12-5 to TRBJ2-1; D is unclear. Trimming cost V 4 bases and J 7 bases, with 14 bases left between them. Per the germline V gene, CDR1 is LGHNT and CDR2 is FRNRAP. This CDR3 comprises 14 residues. The CDR3 sequence is CASGSNLGTNEQFF. The DNA for the CDR3 is TGTGCTAGTGGTTCCAACCTAGGAACAAATGAGCAGTTCTTC.